Listed here is a single TCR beta chain. Its antigen is unidentified. Unique molecular identifiers featured in how the TCRbeta library was prepared. TCRdb used MiXCR to reprocess the PCR reads, holding one entry per CDR3 protein. The sample has 300,000 to 400,000 distinct CDR3 sequences, about a quarter seen once. Germline CDR1 and CDR2: MGHRA and YSYEKL. This CDR3 contains 14 residues. Between the trimmed V and J ends, which lost 0 bases and 5 bases, there was a span of 11 bases. This entry belongs to a study of T-cell reconstitution after alpha-beta-depleted transplantation in children. General observations from the study: The high TCRbeta diversity at day 60 in some patients came from surviving recipient T cells and thymic progenitors. After transplant, at about two months, alpha-beta T cells were reportedly derived from several hundred expanded graft clones.

Sequencing was performed on PBMCs, mostly from graft donor cells, taken 180 days after TCRalphabeta/CD19-depleted stem cell transplant. The genes are TRBV4-1 and TRBJ2-7; D is perhaps TRBD2 (6 bases). The receptor comes from a male patient aged 10-17 years who had a stem cell transplant for acute lymphoblastic leukemia, so the T cells may come from the graft donor. Written as DNA, the CDR3 is TGCGCCAGCAGCCAAGAAGGGACTCTAAACGAGCAGTACTTC. Translation: CASSQEGTLNEQYF.